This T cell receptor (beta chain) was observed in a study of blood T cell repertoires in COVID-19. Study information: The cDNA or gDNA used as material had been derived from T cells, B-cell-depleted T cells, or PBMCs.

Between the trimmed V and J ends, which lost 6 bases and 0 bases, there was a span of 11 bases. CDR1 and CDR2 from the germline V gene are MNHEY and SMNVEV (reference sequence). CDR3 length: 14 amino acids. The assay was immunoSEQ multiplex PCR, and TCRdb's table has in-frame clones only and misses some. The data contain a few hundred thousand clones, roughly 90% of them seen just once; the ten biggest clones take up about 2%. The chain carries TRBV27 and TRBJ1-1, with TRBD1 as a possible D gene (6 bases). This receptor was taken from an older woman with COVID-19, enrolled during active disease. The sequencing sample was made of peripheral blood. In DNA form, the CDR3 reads TGTGCCAGCAGGGACAGCTTCGTGAACACTGAAGCTTTCTTT. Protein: CASRDSFVNTEAFF.